This paragraph reports one T cell receptor (beta chain). Its antigen is as yet unknown. TCRdb's table, derived via immunoSEQ multiplex PCR, lists solely in-frame clones and lacks some. Among some 2,400,000 clones listed, roughly 95% were seen once. The sample comes from a study of shared clonotypes between healthy human individuals. Study-level information: CD4 naive cells filled three plates per donor, CD4 memory three, CD8 naive two and CD8 memory one. Study observations and caveats: Rarefaction analysis demonstrated incomplete sorted-subset sequencing notwithstanding large depth. Naive subsets generally exceeded memory subsets in estimated richness.

V was cut by 4 bases and J by 0 bases, with 10 bases left in between. From germline, CDR1 is SGHNT and CDR2 YYREEE (reference sequence). The CDR3 is 14 amino acids. The specimen was naive CD4+ T cells sorted from blood. Subset: CD45RA+ positively selected. The gene calls are TRBV5-4 and TRBJ1-1; maybe TRBD1 (6 bases). The source of this sequence is a man aged 18-30 years in good health. The DNA for the CDR3 is TGTGCCAGCAGCGAGGGACAAATGAACACTGAAGCTTTCTTT. It codes for CASSEGQMNTEAFF.